The 10 T cell receptor beta chains presented below share a single source sample, sequenced in a study of T cells in tuberculosis. The protocol was immunoSEQ multiplex PCR, while the TCRdb copy is restricted to in-frame clones and leaves out a portion. The repertoire holds some 34,000 clones, with around 96% as singletons. The sequenced sample consisted of PBMCs. Receptor source: a donor under 30 with latent tuberculosis or without tuberculosis infection.

This chain links TRBV7-8 with TRBJ2-1; 7 bases agree with TRBD2. CDR1 and CDR2 from the germline V gene are SGHVS and FQNEAQ. Germline trimming cut 7 bases from V and 0 bases from J; bases unmatched to any gene: 9. CDR3 length: 16 amino acids. The CDR3 region has the DNA TGTGCCAGCATCCGTACTAGCGACAGCTCCTACAATGAGCAGTTCTTC. This codes for CASIRTSDSSYNEQFF.

The chain has TRBV18 and TRBJ1-1; D remains unclear. The ends were cut back, 3 bases at V and 4 bases at J, with 9 bases in the middle. Germline V gene sequence: CDR1 KGHSH, CDR2 LQKENI. The CDR3 consists of 13 residues. As DNA, the CDR3 is TGTGCCAGCTCACCCTTGGGAGGCACTGAAGCTTTCTTT. It codes for CASSPLGGTEAFF.

The chain has TRBV11-3 and TRBJ2-1, with 8 bases identical to TRBD1. Losses at the gene ends were 4 bases for V and 8 bases for J; bases not matched to a gene: 13. This CDR3 is 16 amino acids long. Germline CDR1 and CDR2: SGHNT and YENEEA. CDR3 DNA sequence: TGTGCCAGCAGCTCGTCCTCGGACAGGGCTTCTCATGAGCAGTTCTTC. It specifies CASSSSSDRASHEQFF.

V and J are TRBV11-2 and TRBJ1-4; D not certain. V was shortened by 5 bases and J by 0 bases, with 13 bases between the two germline ends. Germline V lookup: CDR1 SGHAT, CDR2 FQNNGV. The CDR3 runs 16 residues. The CDR3 bases are TGTGCCAGCAGCACACAATCATTTGCAACTAATGAAAAACTGTTTTTT. Protein product: CASSTQSFATNEKLFF.

The chain couples TRBV28 to TRBJ1-1, with TRBD1 matching over 9 bases. The CDR3 is made up of 16 amino acids. Germline assignment: CDR1 MDHEN and CDR2 SYDVKM. V lost 3 bases and J lost 1; bases outside the gene matches: 6. CDR3 region: CASSFLGQGKNTEAFF. Written as DNA, the CDR3 is TGTGCCAGCAGTTTTTTGGGACAGGGAAAGAACACTGAAGCTTTCTTT. Filled out from reference TRBV28 and TRBJ1-1, the complete variable domain reads DVKVTQSSRYLVKRTGEKVFLECVQDMDHENMFWYRQDPGLGLRLIYFSYDVKMKEKGDIPEGYSVSREKKERFSLILESASTNQTSMYLCASSFLGQGKNTEAFFGQGTRLTVV.

The chain is built from TRBV5-1 and TRBJ1-3; D gene ambiguous. V lost 4 bases, J lost 2 bases, and 10 bases lay in between. CDR3 size: 14 residues. Germline assignment: CDR1 SGHRS and CDR2 YFSETQ. The chain's CDR3 is CASSPSGTGNTIYF. CDR3 bases: TGCGCCAGCAGCCCCTCGGGGACTGGAAACACCATATATTTT. The full variable domain, rest sourced from reference TRBV5-1 and TRBJ1-3, is KAGVTQTPRYLIKTRGQQVTLSCSPISGHRSVSWYQQTPGQGLQFLFEYFSETQRNKGNFPGRFSGRQFSNSRSEMNVSTLELGDSALYLCASSPSGTGNTIYFGEGSWLTVV.

The chain is built from TRBV2 and TRBJ1-4; unclear D gene. The V and J ends lost 2 bases and 5 bases respectively, with 9 bases between them. Germline loops: CDR1 SNHLY, CDR2 FYNNEI. The CDR3 is 14 residues long. The chain's CDR3 is CASSELFLNEKLFF. CDR3 DNA sequence: TGTGCCAGCAGTGAATTATTCTTAAATGAAAAACTGTTTTTT.

The chain carries TRBV2 and TRBJ1-5, with 7 bases fitting TRBD1. Germline values: CDR1 SNHLY, CDR2 FYNNEI. Trimming at V came to 6 bases and at J to 6 bases, leaving 8 bases not matched to a gene. The CDR3 runs to 14 residues. The CDR3 bases are TGTGCCAGCAGATTCAGACAGGGAGGTCAGCCCCAGCATTTT. Translation gives CASRFRQGGQPQHF.

V is TRBV2 and J is TRBJ1-2; 8 bases fit TRBD1. The V and J ends lost 6 bases and 8 bases, in that order; junction bases with no gene match: 5. Germline lookup yields CDR1 SNHLY and CDR2 FYNNEI. This CDR3 has 12 residues. The CDR3 spells CASRDRVRGYTF. The CDR3 DNA is TGTGCCAGCAGGGACAGGGTAAGGGGCTACACCTTC.

V is TRBV5-4 and J is TRBJ2-5; TRBD2 agrees at 15 bases. This CDR3 is built from 16 residues. Germline assignment: CDR1 SGHNT and CDR2 YYREEE (reference sequence). V was clipped by 3 bases and J by 4 bases; unmatched bases: 4. The CDR3 protein is CASSSPGLAGGETQYF. The CDR3 DNA is TGTGCCAGCAGCTCTCCGGGACTAGCGGGAGGAGAGACCCAGTACTTC.